The 18 T cell receptor beta chains presented below share a single source sample, sequenced in a study of blood T cells in healthy people across ages. PCR was performed a second time for about 6 to 11 cycles using a sample-barcoded 5' primer and a J-beta primer mix. TCRdb called the 5' RACE reads again in MiXCR, with one record for every CDR3 protein. The data contain 630,000 or so distinct CDR3 sequences, 32% of them seen just once; the ten biggest clones take up 15%. The sequenced sample was blood. These receptors all stem from a woman older than 75 in good health.

This clonotype was seen many times. The chain has TRBV5-6 and TRBJ2-7; 9 bases align to TRBD1. CDR3 length equals 15 residues. Germline CDR1 SGHDT, CDR2 YYEEEE. After removal of 1 base from V and 4 bases from J, the junction contained 6 bases not matched to a gene. The CDR3 nucleotides read TGTGCCAGCAGCTTGAGGACAGGGGTAATATACGAGCAGTACTTC. Amino acids: CASSLRTGVIYEQYF.

In its sample, this clonotype was seen many times. The chain combines TRBV7-9 with TRBJ1-2; D ambiguous. V dropped 5 bases and J dropped 3 bases, with 16 bases sitting between them. The CDR3 consists of 15 residues. Looked up from germline, CDR1 is SEHNR and CDR2 is FQNEAQ (reference sequence). The CDR3 bases are TGTGCCAGCAGCCCGTCTTGGGGAGGAGACTATGGCTACACCTTC. It encodes CASSPSWGGDYGYTF.

V is TRBV6-5 and J is TRBJ2-5; 7 bases match TRBD1. The junction had 6 bases not matched to a gene; V was cut back by 5 bases and J by 3 bases. The CDR3 consists of 14 residues. Germline V lookup: CDR1 MNHEY, CDR2 SVGAGI. The CDR3 bases are TGTGCCAGCAGTCGACAGGGCTTCGAAGAGACCCAGTACTTC. Its protein product is CASSRQGFEETQYF.

This clonotype was seen ten or more times. This chain uses TRBV6-1 with TRBJ2-2; D is perhaps TRBD1 (5 bases). Per the germline V gene, CDR1 is MNHNS and CDR2 is SASEGT. The CDR3 consists of 14 residues. Trimming shortened V by 3 bases and J by 6 bases, and 11 bases separated the two germline ends. This chain's CDR3 is CASSDRDGSGELFF. The CDR3 nucleotides are TGTGCCAGCAGTGACAGGGATGGATCCGGGGAGCTGTTTTTT.

V is TRBV6-1 and J is TRBJ2-7; no reliable D call. Trimming left V 7 bases short and J 4 bases short, with 14 bases between. Per germline, CDR1 MNHNS and CDR2 SASEGT. The CDR3 consists of 13 residues. The CDR3 DNA is TGTGCCAGCATGGGCCGATATTGGTACGAGCAGTACTTC. Protein: CASMGRYWYEQYF.

The chain links TRBV19 to TRBJ1-1, with a weak D call TRBD1 (6 bases). With 9 bases removed from V and 6 bases from J, the gap between germline ends came to 17 bases. The CDR3 is 13 residues long. The V gene's germline CDR1 is LNHDA and CDR2 SQIVND (reference sequence). DNA of the CDR3: TGTGCCAGCAATAAACAGGGCCGGCCTGAAGCTTTCTTT. Amino acid sequence: CASNKQGRPEAFF.

This clonotype was picked up a small number of times. The chain combines TRBV20-1 with TRBJ1-5, with 10 bases fitting TRBD1. The J segment lost 4 bases and the V segment lost 7 bases, leaving 7 bases of the junction unmatched. The CDR3 has 14 residues. Germline V gene data show CDR1 as DFQATT and CDR2 as SNEGSKA (reference sequence). CDR3 sequence: CSDDRTGGNQPQHF. Written as DNA, the CDR3 is TGCAGTGATGACAGGACAGGGGGGAATCAGCCCCAGCATTTT.

For this clonotype: One base away lies a much larger clone, so this may be a sequencing read error. The chain carries TRBV30 and TRBJ2-4; 10 bases align to TRBD1. The J call may be faulty, since TRBJ2-5 better matches the DNA end. The CDR3 contains 15 residues. Germline CDR1 reads GTSNPN; CDR2 reads SVGIG (reference sequence). CDR3: CAWSVLTGGEETQYF. Here the CDR3 DNA reads TGTGCCTGGAGTGTTCTGACAGGGGGCGAGGAGACCCAGTACTTC.

This clonotype was seen repeatedly, ten times or more. The chain has TRBV11-2 and TRBJ2-5; D might be TRBD1 or TRBD2, each matching 5 bases. V was shortened by 5 bases and J by 0 bases, with 13 bases between the two germline ends. Germline assignment: CDR1 SGHAT and CDR2 FQNNGV. This CDR3 spans 15 amino acids. The CDR3: CASSEGTGYQETQYF. The CDR3, as DNA: TGTGCCAGCAGCGAGGGGACGGGTTACCAAGAGACCCAGTACTTC.

The gene calls are TRBV5-1 and TRBJ2-4; maybe TRBD1 (6 bases). V lost 1 base and J 7 bases, leaving 12 bases between the germline ends. Germline V gene sequence: CDR1 SGHRS, CDR2 YFSETQ. The CDR3 extends over 14 amino acids. CDR3 residues: CASSLLDSSNIQYF. The CDR3 nucleotides are TGCGCCAGCAGCTTGTTGGACAGTTCTAACATTCAGTACTTC.

This clonotype was seen a handful of times. A read error may explain this, as a much larger clone is one base away. This chain's CDR3 is CASSSASGGLHSYNERFF. CDR3 DNA: TGTGCCAGCAGCTCCGCTAGCGGGGGGCTCCACTCCTACAATGAGCGGTTCTTC. The rearrangement links TRBV9 to TRBJ2-1, with 11 bases matching TRBD2. The CDR3 runs 18 residues. In germline, CDR1 is SGDLS, CDR2 YYNGEE.

The J gene is TRBJ2-7, the V gene TRBV18; TRBD2 matches 7 bases. From germline, CDR1 is KGHSH and CDR2 LQKENI. V dropped 6 bases and J dropped 10; count of bases not matched to a gene: 12. The CDR3 totals 13 residues. CDR3 loop: CASSRDYQESQYF. The CDR3 coding sequence is TGTGCCAGCTCGCGGGACTACCAAGAGTCCCAGTACTTC.

Concerning this clonotype itself: The conserved phenylalanine or tryptophan is not found at the CDR3 terminus, so this likely reflects a read error. The chain couples TRBV7-2 to TRBJ2-7; 9 positions match TRBD1. V gave up 3 bases and J gave up 6 bases; unmatched junction bases: 3. The CDR3 has 13 amino acids. From germline, CDR1 is SGHTA and CDR2 FQGNSA. For the CDR3, the DNA is TGTGCCAGCAGCTTTGGACAGGGGATCGAGCAGTACTGC. Its protein is CASSFGQGIEQYC.

Many counts were recorded for this clonotype. The J gene is TRBJ2-2, the V gene TRBV20-1, with D possibly TRBD2 on 5 matching bases. Trimming pared 3 bases from V and 0 bases from J, leaving 8 bases between. CDR3 length equals 14 residues. CDR1 DFQATT and CDR2 SNEGSKA come from the germline V gene (reference sequence). CDR3 region: CSASRDSNTGELFF. CDR3 in DNA: TGCAGTGCTAGTCGGGATTCGAACACCGGGGAGCTGTTTTTT.

This clonotype was observed at least ten times. The chain combines TRBV10-3 with TRBJ1-2, with D tentatively TRBD1 (6 bases). The CDR3 is 13 amino acids. Trimming took off 6 bases at V and 5 bases at J, with 13 bases between the two ends. Germline V gene sequence: CDR1 ENHRY, CDR2 SYGVKD. DNA for the CDR3: TGTGCCATCAGGGGACACCGGTCGTATGGCTACACCTTC. Translation: CAIRGHRSYGYTF.

V usage is TRBV4-3 and J usage is TRBJ2-7; D not resolved. The ends were cut back, 0 bases at V and 2 bases at J, with 11 bases in the middle. Germline CDR1 is LGHNA and CDR2 is YSLEER. The CDR3 is 15 amino acids. CDR3 loop: CASSQDLGSPYEQYF. The CDR3 region has the DNA TGCGCCAGCAGCCAAGATCTGGGTTCTCCCTACGAGCAGTACTTC.

This clonotype was counted between two and nine times. Here the CDR3 DNA reads TGTGCCTGGAGCGCCGTTGGGCAGTTCTTC. Its protein product is CAWSAVGQFF. This chain joins TRBV30 and TRBJ2-1; D call uncertain. The V end lost 3 bases, the J end lost 12 bases, and 9 bases lay between the germline ends. Germline assignment: CDR1 GTSNPN and CDR2 SVGIG (reference sequence). The CDR3 sequence is 10 residues long. The full variable domain, in which reference TRBV30 and TRBJ2-1 provide the parts outside the CDR3, is SQTIHQWPATLVQPVGSPLSLECTVEGTSNPNLYWYRQAAGRGLQLLFYSVGIGQISSEVPQNLSASRPQDRQFILSSKKLLLSDSGFYLCAWSAVGQFFGPGTRLTVL.

The chain employs TRBV9 and TRBJ1-5; D is possibly TRBD1 (6 bases). CDR3 length: 14 amino acids. Germline CDR1 and CDR2: SGDLS and YYNGEE. V was pared by 3 bases and J by 4 bases, with 11 bases between. CDR3 in DNA: TGTGCCAGCAGCGCTGGGACATTAAATCAGCCCCAGCATTTT. Translation: CASSAGTLNQPQHF. The variable domain in full, with the rest retrieved from reference TRBV9 and TRBJ1-5, is DSGVTQTPKHLITATGQRVTLRCSPRSGDLSVYWYQQSLDQGLQFLIQYYNGEERAKGNILERFSAQQFPDLHSELNLSSLELGDSALYFCASSAGTLNQPQHFGDGTRLSIL.